The rows below give T cell receptor beta chains drawn from one sample of a study of T-cell memory formation after mild COVID-19. TCRdb reanalysed the 5' RACE reads using MiXCR and keeps one entry per CDR3 protein. Here the sample spans just under 550,000 distinct CDR3 sequences, about a fifth being singletons. Sequenced material: PBMCs or a T cell subset sorted from them (not recorded which). These receptors were obtained from an adult woman who had mild COVID-19 (a few samples of this study predate the infection). Cell type and time point are not known. Both conserved end residues are part of each CDR3. The order of the fields is clone size, J gene, D gene, V gene, CDR3 protein, CDR3 DNA. D genes are given only for firm matches. The size of a clone is reported for some rows only, either as once, few or many, or as a class for expanded clones.

>NA|TRBJ2-4|TRBD2|TRBV20-1
CSADQGLAGGPDIQYF
TGCAGTGCCGACCAGGGACTAGCGGGGGGCCCTGACATTCAGTACTTC
>NA|TRBJ2-1|NA|TRBV10-3
CATGDNEQFF
TGTGCCACAGGGGACAATGAGCAGTTCTTC
>NA|TRBJ2-7|NA|TRBV12-3/TRBV12-4
CASSLRDEQYF
TGTGCCAGCAGTTTAAGGGACGAGCAGTACTTC
>few|TRBJ2-7|TRBD1|TRBV20-1
CSADPKWTGEQYF
TGCAGTGCTGACCCCAAGTGGACAGGCGAGCAGTACTTC
>NA|TRBJ2-5|NA|TRBV6-1
CASSESRTKNLLETQYF
TGTGCCAGCAGTGAAAGCCGGACTAAAAACCTTCTGGAGACCCAGTACTTC
>few|TRBJ2-1|TRBD2|TRBV7-2
CASSGRGNSYNEQFF
TGTGCCAGCAGTGGGCGGGGGAACTCCTACAATGAGCAGTTCTTC
>NA|TRBJ1-5|NA|TRBV19
CASSRIPPDGSLNQPQHF
TGTGCCAGCAGCCGGATTCCTCCCGACGGTAGTTTGAATCAGCCCCAGCATTTT
>few|TRBJ1-1|TRBD1|TRBV3-1
CASSRRSGTGGTEAFF
TGTGCCAGCAGCCGAAGATCCGGGACAGGGGGGACTGAAGCTTTCTTT
>few|TRBJ2-2|TRBD2|TRBV4-2
CASSHYLAVGTGELFF
TGTGCCAGCAGCCACTACCTAGCGGTGGGCACCGGGGAGCTGTTTTTT
>NA|TRBJ2-5|TRBD2|TRBV7-6
CASSPGTSGGRETQYF
TGTGCCAGCAGCCCAGGGACTAGCGGGGGCAGAGAGACCCAGTACTTC
>NA|TRBJ2-1|NA|TRBV12-3/TRBV12-4
CASVSSSDEQFF
TGTGCCAGCGTGTCCAGTTCCGATGAGCAGTTCTTC
>NA|TRBJ2-7|NA|TRBV20-1
CSASRQAYYEQYF
TGCAGTGCTAGCAGACAGGCTTACTACGAGCAGTACTTC
>few|TRBJ2-7|NA|TRBV12-3/TRBV12-4
CASSSTVSSYEQYF
TGTGCCAGCAGCTCGACAGTAAGCTCCTACGAGCAGTACTTC
>few|TRBJ2-1|NA|TRBV7-9
CASSSGSPYNEQFF
TGTGCCAGCAGCTCCGGATCCCCCTACAATGAGCAGTTCTTC
>NA|TRBJ1-5|NA|TRBV6-4
CASPLATNQPQHF
TGTGCCAGCCCCCTTGCGACGAATCAGCCCCAGCATTTT
>NA|TRBJ2-7|NA|TRBV20-1
CSARSGPLSSYEQYF
TGCAGTGCTAGGTCCGGACCACTCAGCTCCTACGAGCAGTACTTC
>NA|TRBJ1-1|NA|TRBV5-1
CASSLRGASPNTEAFF
TGCGCCAGCAGCTTGAGAGGCGCCTCCCCCAACACTGAAGCTTTCTTT
>NA|TRBJ2-3|NA|TRBV7-2
CASSAFLGDTQYF
TGTGCCAGCAGCGCGTTCCTGGGGGATACGCAGTATTTT